These 31 T cell receptor beta chains were sequenced from one sample in a study of blood T cell repertoires in COVID-19. The data were produced by immunoSEQ multiplex PCR, yet TCRdb's version contains in-frame clones alone and is incomplete. The table records around 280,000 clones, roughly 86% of them present only once. Input material: peripheral blood. The receptors come from a woman aged 30 to 39 with COVID-19, enrolled during active disease.

The J gene is TRBJ2-1, the V gene TRBV11-2; 8 bases are shared with TRBD2. Germline CDR1 and CDR2: SGHAT and FQNNGV. J gave up 4 bases and V 5 bases, and 7 bases lay outside the gene matches. The CDR3 is 15 amino acids. Here the CDR3 DNA reads TGTGCCAGCAGCACTTTAGCGGGGAGGTACAATGAGCAGTTCTTC. This sequence encodes CASSTLAGRYNEQFF.

The chain links TRBV12-3 or TRBV12-4 to TRBJ2-5; 11 positions match TRBD2. Germline trimming cut 6 bases from V and 5 bases from J; bases unmatched to any gene: 2. This CDR3 is built from 13 residues. The DNA for the CDR3 is TGTGCCAGCAGCCCTAGCGGGGGGGAGACCCAGTACTTC. It encodes CASSPSGGETQYF.

The V and J genes are TRBV5-6 and TRBJ1-2; the D gene is possibly TRBD1 (6 bases). V was trimmed by 4 bases and J by 7 bases, leaving 11 bases between them. This CDR3 spans 12 amino acids. CDR1 and CDR2 from the germline V gene are SGHDT and YYEEEE. The CDR3 spells CASSLTGAGYTF. The CDR3 DNA follows: TGTGCCAGCAGCCTGACAGGCGCTGGCTACACCTTC.

The V call is TRBV27, the J call TRBJ1-1; unclear D gene. Trimming took 8 bases from V and 1 from J, leaving 5 bases between them. Germline CDR1 reads MNHEY; CDR2 reads SMNVEV (reference sequence). The CDR3 covers 11 residues. The CDR3 sequence: CASRENTEAFF. CDR3 sequence (DNA): TGTGCCAGCCGGGAGAACACTGAAGCTTTCTTT.

The rearrangement uses TRBV11-3 and TRBJ2-1; D gene uncertain. Trimming removed 2 bases at V and 5 bases at J, with 7 bases between. CDR3 length equals 13 residues. Germline loops: CDR1 SGHNT, CDR2 YENEEA. The CDR3 loop reads CASSLSVHNEQFF. CDR3 DNA sequence: TGTGCCAGCAGCTTATCGGTACACAATGAGCAGTTCTTC.

The rearrangement uses TRBV6-5 and TRBJ2-7; D is undetermined. The CDR3 runs to 13 residues. V lost 11 bases to trimming and J lost 2 bases, with 16 bases between them. Germline CDR1 is MNHEY and CDR2 is SVGAGI. The chain's CDR3 is CAARRDTTYEQYF. CDR3 DNA sequence: TGTGCCGCTCGAAGAGACACCACCTACGAGCAGTACTTC.

The chain combines TRBV4-1 with TRBJ1-5; 11 bases line up with TRBD1. CDR3 length: 16 amino acids. CDR1 and CDR2 (germline): MGHRA, YSYEKL. After removal of 0 bases from V and 4 bases from J, the junction contained 2 bases not matched to a gene. This CDR3 reads CASSQDRDRGNQPQHF. CDR3 sequence (DNA): TGCGCCAGCAGCCAAGATCGGGACAGGGGGAATCAGCCCCAGCATTTT.

The chain's CDR3 is CASSPLAGGPPDTQYF. The CDR3 nucleotides read TGTGCCAGCAGCCCGTTAGCGGGGGGGCCCCCAGATACGCAGTATTTT. This chain links TRBV3-1 (or the pseudogene TRBV3-2) with TRBJ2-3, with 11 bases lining up with TRBD2. The CDR3 covers 16 residues. In germline, CDR1 is LGHDT, CDR2 YNNKEL (reference sequence). V shed 4 bases and J 4 bases; nucleotides not matched to a gene: 7.

The V and J genes are TRBV19 and TRBJ2-1; D might be TRBD1 (6 bases). This CDR3 spans 15 amino acids. Trimming left V 5 bases short and J 4 bases short, with 15 bases between. Germline V gene lookup returns CDR1 LNHDA and CDR2 SQIVND (reference sequence). The CDR3 DNA sequence: TGTGCCAGTAGTGAGGACAGAGGGGCGTACAATGAGCAGTTCTTC. Translating it yields CASSEDRGAYNEQFF.

This chain joins TRBV6-6 and TRBJ1-6; 7 bases are a match to TRBD1. The V gene's germline CDR1 is MNHNY and CDR2 SVGAGI (reference sequence). This CDR3 comprises 14 residues. With V trimmed by 10 bases and J by 7 bases, 10 bases remained unmatched. CDR3 residues: CATSDRAKNSPLHF. The CDR3 nucleotides read TGTGCCACCAGCGACAGGGCGAAGAATTCACCCCTCCACTTT.

The chain has TRBV3-1 (or the pseudogene TRBV3-2) and TRBJ2-2, with D tentatively TRBD2 (6 bases). Per germline, CDR1 LGHDT and CDR2 YNNKEL (reference sequence). The CDR3 is 14 amino acids. Trimming left V 4 bases short and J 3 bases short, with 9 bases between. As DNA, the CDR3 is TGTGCCAGCAGCCTCACGGGGGACACCGGGGAGCTGTTTTTT. Its protein is CASSLTGDTGELFF.

The chain employs TRBV7-8 and TRBJ2-7; TRBD1 might be the D (5 bases). Trimming stripped 3 bases from V and 7 bases from J, with 13 bases between. The CDR3 has 13 amino acids. Looked up from germline, CDR1 is SGHVS and CDR2 is FQNEAQ. CDR3 amino acids: CASSLGLDIEQYF. DNA for the CDR3: TGTGCCAGCAGCTTGGGTTTGGACATTGAGCAGTACTTC.

This clone has only one observation. The CDR3 sequence: CASSLAGGPYEQYF. The DNA for the CDR3 is TGTGCCAGCAGTCTAGCGGGGGGCCCCTACGAGCAGTACTTC. V is TRBV27 and J is TRBJ2-7; 11 bases map to TRBD2. The V gene end was trimmed by 5 bases and the J gene end by 2 bases; junction bases not matched to a gene: 2. Germline assignment: CDR1 MNHEY and CDR2 SMNVEV (reference sequence). The CDR3 contains 14 residues.

The chain is built from TRBV10-3 and TRBJ1-3, with D unresolved. Trimming took 2 bases from V and 0 from J, leaving 8 bases between them. Germline assignment: CDR1 ENHRY and CDR2 SYGVKD. The CDR3 spans 15 residues. CDR3: CAISEGPLSGNTIYF. CDR3 nucleotides: TGTGCCATCAGTGAGGGGCCCCTCTCTGGAAACACCATATATTTT.

The chain combines TRBV7-9 with TRBJ2-5, with TRBD1 identical over 11 bases. This CDR3 is built from 16 residues. The V and J ends lost 1 base and 5 bases, in that order; junction bases with no gene match: 6. Germline V gene sequence: CDR1 SEHNR, CDR2 FQNEAQ (reference sequence). In DNA form, the CDR3 reads TGTGCCAGCAGCTTAGGGACAGGGGGCGTTGCGGAGACCCAGTACTTC. Amino acids: CASSLGTGGVAETQYF.

In the case of this clone: This sample also contains other DNA sequences that code for the same CDR3. The J gene is TRBJ2-3, the V gene TRBV13; D is unclear. V was pared by 0 bases and J by 3 bases, with 4 bases between. The CDR3 is 13 amino acids. Germline values: CDR1 PRHDT, CDR2 FYEKMQ (reference sequence). DNA for the CDR3: TGTGCCAGCAGCTTAGGCGGTACAGATACGCAGTATTTT. Translation: CASSLGGTDTQYF.

The rearrangement joins TRBV13 to TRBJ1-1; D is possibly TRBD1 (6 bases). There are 14 residues in the CDR3. V was pared by 3 bases and J by 7 bases, with 15 bases between. Germline V CDR1 and CDR2: PRHDT, FYEKMQ (reference sequence). This CDR3 reads CASSFSLLDSEAFF. The CDR3 DNA follows: TGTGCCAGCAGCTTTTCTCTCTTGGACAGTGAAGCTTTCTTT.

The rearrangement joins TRBV27 to TRBJ1-2; D remains ambiguous. CDR1 and CDR2 (germline): MNHEY, SMNVEV (reference sequence). CDR3 length: 17 residues. V lost 5 bases, J lost 3 bases, and 22 bases lay in between. In nucleotides, the CDR3 is TGTGCCAGCAGTACACTCGCCACGGACGGACTCCACTATGGCTACACCTTC. Translated: CASSTLATDGLHYGYTF.

This chain joins TRBV6-5 and TRBJ1-5; TRBD1 aligns across 9 bases. V lost 6 bases to trimming and J lost 6 bases; unmatched junction nucleotides: 6. The CDR3 is 14 residues long. Germline V gives CDR1 MNHEY, CDR2 SVGAGI. As DNA, the CDR3 is TGTGCCAGCAGGGGACAGGGAGTGCGTCAGCCCCAGCATTTT. Translating gives CASRGQGVRQPQHF.

This sequence joins TRBV4-1 and TRBJ2-1, with 7 bases lining up with TRBD1. Germline loops: CDR1 MGHRA, CDR2 YSYEKL. V lost 0 bases and J lost 8; bases outside the gene matches: 7. The length of the CDR3 is 15 residues. CDR3 coding DNA: TGCGCCAGCAGCCAAGAGGCACAGGGGTGGCATGAGCAGTTCTTC. This sequence encodes CASSQEAQGWHEQFF.

V and J are TRBV10-1 and TRBJ1-1; D gene uncertain. V lost 3 bases and J 3 bases, leaving 8 bases between the germline ends. The CDR3 length is 13 residues. CDR1 and CDR2 from the germline V gene are WNHNN and SYGVQD (reference sequence). The CDR3 reads CASSDHSDTEAFF. As DNA, the CDR3 is TGCGCCAGCAGTGACCATTCGGACACTGAAGCTTTCTTT.

The chain has TRBV2 and TRBJ2-5, with D possibly TRBD2 on 6 matching bases. The germline CDR1 and CDR2 sequences are SNHLY and FYNNEI. This CDR3 spans 12 amino acids. In DNA, the CDR3 is TGTTCAGCCGCCGGGGGTCAAGAGACCCAGTACTTC. The encoded protein is CSAAGGQETQYF.

J is TRBJ1-2 and V is TRBV5-1; D perhaps matches TRBD1 (6 bases). V lost 3 bases and J 8 bases, leaving 17 bases between the germline ends. In germline, CDR1 is SGHRS, CDR2 YFSETQ. This CDR3 is built from 14 residues. CDR3 nucleotides: TGCGCCAGCAGCTCCGGGACAATGCTTTGGGGCTACACCTTC. Amino acid sequence: CASSSGTMLWGYTF.

The chain uses TRBV5-8 and TRBJ2-3; 7 bases are shared with TRBD2. This CDR3 has 18 amino acids. CDR1 is SGHTS and CDR2 is YDEGEE in the germline V gene. V lost 1 base, J lost 2 bases, and 13 bases stayed unmatched. The CDR3 region has the DNA TGTGCCAGCAGCTTGTTTGATATCGGGGGGACCCCCACAGATACGCAGTATTTT. The encoded protein is CASSLFDIGGTPTDTQYF.

V usage is TRBV28 and J usage is TRBJ1-2; 10 nucleotides match TRBD1. Germline assignment: CDR1 MDHEN and CDR2 SYDVKM. The CDR3 runs 16 residues. V shed 5 bases and J 0 bases; nucleotides not matched to a gene: 6. CDR3 DNA: TGTGCCAGCAGTCCTGGTGGGACAGGGGCTAACTATGGCTACACCTTC. This codes for CASSPGGTGANYGYTF.

This clone was observed a single time. The chain couples TRBV5-1 to TRBJ2-3, with a tentative D call TRBD2 (5 bases). The V end was cut by 5 bases, the J end by 2 bases, with 12 bases between. The CDR3 runs 14 residues. Germline assignment: CDR1 SGHRS and CDR2 YFSETQ. This CDR3 is CASRSSALTDTQYF. CDR3 coding DNA: TGCGCCAGCAGAAGTAGCGCTCTCACAGATACGCAGTATTTT.

The chain couples TRBV11-2 to TRBJ1-1; D not resolved. Trimming took off 8 bases at V and 5 bases at J, with 21 bases between the two ends. The CDR3 is made up of 15 amino acids. Germline CDR1 reads SGHAT; CDR2 reads FQNNGV. CDR3 residues: CASQEFARVLTEAFF. The CDR3 region has the DNA TGTGCCAGCCAGGAGTTTGCGAGGGTTTTGACTGAAGCTTTCTTT.

The rearrangement uses TRBV2 and TRBJ2-7; D perhaps matches TRBD1 (5 bases). Per the germline V gene, CDR1 is SNHLY and CDR2 is FYNNEI. The CDR3 spans 13 residues. V dropped 7 bases and J dropped 9 bases, with 19 bases sitting between them. In nucleotides, the CDR3 is TGTGCCAGCATTCCAGGGCCTTGGTATGGGCAGTACTTC. Translation gives CASIPGPWYGQYF.

V is TRBV27 and J is TRBJ2-3; 8 nucleotides line up with TRBD1. The V and J ends lost 4 bases and 4 bases, in that order; junction bases with no gene match: 10. The CDR3 spans 16 residues. The germline V gene encodes CDR1 MNHEY and CDR2 SMNVEV (reference sequence). CDR3: CASSSLTGEAADTQYF. The CDR3 bases are TGTGCCAGCAGTTCGCTGACAGGGGAAGCGGCAGATACGCAGTATTTT.

The J gene is TRBJ2-1, the V gene TRBV11-3; tentatively, D is TRBD2 (6 bases). V lost 3 bases and J 5 bases, leaving 11 bases between the germline ends. Per the germline V gene, CDR1 is SGHNT and CDR2 is YENEEA. The CDR3 has 14 amino acids. CDR3 region: CASSLRDGNNEQFF. The CDR3 coding sequence is TGTGCCAGCAGCTTGCGGGACGGTAACAATGAGCAGTTCTTC.

V gene TRBV5-1 combines with J gene TRBJ2-1; D perhaps matches TRBD2 (5 bases). The germline V gene encodes CDR1 SGHRS and CDR2 YFSETQ. V was pared by 4 bases and J by 9 bases, with 14 bases between. This CDR3 comprises 13 residues. The CDR3 sequence is CASSLPGGAEQFF. Here the CDR3 DNA reads TGCGCCAGCAGCCTGCCCGGAGGCGCTGAGCAGTTCTTC.